The 13 T cell receptor beta chains in this list originate from one sample, sequenced in a study of cytomegalovirus exposure and HLA in healthy donors. PCR amplification relied on 60 Vbeta primers (plus 13 Jbeta primers). This table comes from immunoSEQ multiplex PCR, and its TCRdb copy is limited to in-frame clones, with some not included. The repertoire holds under 300,000 clones, with roughly 85% as singletons. Material: PBMCs. Source of these receptors: a man between 35 and 55 years old in good health and CMV-seropositive.

This clone has only one observation. The sample has other DNA sequences that encode this CDR3 too. The rearrangement links TRBV19 to TRBJ1-1; TRBD1 matches at 7 bases. Germline lookup yields CDR1 LNHDA and CDR2 SQIVND (reference sequence). The CDR3 sequence is 14 residues long. The V gene end was trimmed by 3 bases and the J gene end by 0 bases; junction bases not matched to a gene: 1. The CDR3 sequence: CASSIGTVNTEAFF. As DNA, the CDR3 is TGTGCCAGTAGTATCGGGACAGTGAACACTGAAGCTTTCTTT.

The count of this clone is one. This rearrangement joins TRBV15 to TRBJ2-1, with D possibly being TRBD1 (5 bases). V lost 4 bases to trimming and J lost 8 bases, with 12 bases between them. Germline values: CDR1 LNHNV, CDR2 YYDKDF (reference sequence). This CDR3 is built from 13 residues. This CDR3 is CATSTPQGYEQFF. As DNA, the CDR3 is TGTGCCACCAGCACCCCCCAGGGCTATGAGCAGTTCTTC.

The chain uses TRBV28 and TRBJ1-3; the D gene is possibly TRBD1 (5 bases). Per the germline V gene, CDR1 is MDHEN and CDR2 is SYDVKM. The V and J ends lost 5 bases and 4 bases respectively, with 12 bases between them. The CDR3 consists of 14 residues. The CDR3 nucleotides are TGTGCCAGCAGTCCAGGAGGGGTCGGAAACACCATATATTTT. It encodes CASSPGGVGNTIYF.

The genes are TRBV27 and TRBJ2-7, with a tentative D call TRBD1 (5 bases). The V end lost 3 bases, the J end lost 5 bases, and 14 bases lay between the germline ends. The CDR3 is 14 residues long. CDR1 is MNHEY and CDR2 is SMNVEV in the germline V gene (reference sequence). The CDR3 DNA follows: TGTGCCAGCAGTTTTAGCCAGGGTGCCCACGAGCAGTACTTC. This translates into CASSFSQGAHEQYF.

V gene TRBV13 combines with J gene TRBJ2-3, with D unclear. The CDR3 runs 12 residues. Trimming removed 7 bases from V and 8 bases from J, with 13 bases in between. Germline assignment: CDR1 PRHDT and CDR2 FYEKMQ (reference sequence). The CDR3 DNA reads TGTGCCAGCAACCAGGCGATGGGTACGCAGTATTTT. The encoded protein is CASNQAMGTQYF.

The CDR3 reads CASSSTGGFTDTQYF. CDR3 bases: TGTGCCAGCAGCTCAACAGGGGGCTTCACAGATACGCAGTATTTT. The chain joins TRBV11-2 to TRBJ2-3, with 9 bases matching TRBD1. Germline CDR1 reads SGHAT; CDR2 reads FQNNGV. The V gene end was trimmed by 4 bases and the J gene end by 2 bases; junction bases not matched to a gene: 4. This CDR3 is built from 15 residues.

The sample holds one count of this clone. The chain is built from TRBV6-1 and TRBJ1-1; 7 nucleotides agree with TRBD1. This CDR3 comprises 20 residues. The germline V gene has CDR1 MNHNS and CDR2 SASEGT. V shed 0 bases and J 2 bases; nucleotides not matched to a gene: 18. CDR3: CASSEAFEGSTGAANTEAFF. The CDR3 bases are TGTGCCAGCAGTGAAGCGTTTGAGGGAAGCACAGGGGCCGCCAACACTGAAGCTTTCTTT.

This rearrangement joins TRBV7-8 to TRBJ1-1; no clear D. This CDR3 has 14 amino acids. CDR1 and CDR2 (germline): SGHVS, FQNEAQ. V shed 1 base and J shed 3 bases, with 9 bases lying between them. CDR3 sequence: CASSLVGSYTEAFF. CDR3 in DNA: TGTGCCAGCAGCTTAGTGGGGAGTTACACTGAAGCTTTCTTT.

Details on this clone: The sample has other DNA sequences that encode this CDR3 too. V is TRBV27 and J is TRBJ2-7; D may be TRBD1 (6 bases). V gave up 2 bases and J gave up 3 bases, with 8 bases separating them. The length of the CDR3 is 13 residues. Germline V gene sequence: CDR1 MNHEY, CDR2 SMNVEV (reference sequence). CDR3 coding DNA: TGTGCCAGCAGTTTAGGACAGAGCTACGAGCAGTACTTC. It specifies CASSLGQSYEQYF.

This chain uses TRBV4-3 with TRBJ1-1, with D possibly TRBD1 on 5 matching bases. Germline loops: CDR1 LGHNA, CDR2 YSLEER. V was shortened by 0 bases and J by 6 bases, with 8 bases between the two germline ends. This CDR3 has 13 amino acids. The CDR3 DNA sequence: TGCGCCAGCAGCCAAGATTGGGGGGCTGAAGCTTTCTTT. It translates to CASSQDWGAEAFF.

V and J are TRBV6-1 and TRBJ1-5; no definite D call. With 0 bases removed from V and 1 base from J, the gap between germline ends came to 7 bases. CDR1 MNHNS and CDR2 SASEGT come from the germline V gene. The CDR3 length is 15 residues. The CDR3 protein is CASSEARGSNQPQHF. CDR3 DNA sequence: TGTGCCAGCAGTGAAGCACGAGGGAGCAATCAGCCCCAGCATTTT.

This rearrangement joins TRBV28 to TRBJ2-7, with D unresolved. Germline CDR1 is MDHEN and CDR2 is SYDVKM. V lost 8 bases to trimming and J lost 6 bases, with 8 bases between them. CDR3 size: 10 residues. The CDR3 DNA is TGTGCCAGCGGCCGGGTCGAGCAGTACTTC. Its protein is CASGRVEQYF.

This rearrangement joins TRBV19 to TRBJ1-1, with 8 bases aligning to TRBD1. The ends lost 4 bases at V and 1 base at J; junction bases unmatched: 5. Germline-derived CDR1 and CDR2 are LNHDA and SQIVND (reference sequence). The CDR3 is made up of 15 amino acids. For the CDR3, the DNA is TGTGCCAGTAGTACCTGGACAGGGTCGAACACTGAAGCTTTCTTT. Its translation is CASSTWTGSNTEAFF. Variable domain in full (rest from reference TRBV19 and TRBJ1-1): DGGITQSPKYLFRKEGQNVTLSCEQNLNHDAMYWYRQDPGQGLRLIYYSQIVNDFQKGDIAEGYSVSREKKESFPLTVTSAQKNPTAFYLCASSTWTGSNTEAFFGQGTRLTVV.